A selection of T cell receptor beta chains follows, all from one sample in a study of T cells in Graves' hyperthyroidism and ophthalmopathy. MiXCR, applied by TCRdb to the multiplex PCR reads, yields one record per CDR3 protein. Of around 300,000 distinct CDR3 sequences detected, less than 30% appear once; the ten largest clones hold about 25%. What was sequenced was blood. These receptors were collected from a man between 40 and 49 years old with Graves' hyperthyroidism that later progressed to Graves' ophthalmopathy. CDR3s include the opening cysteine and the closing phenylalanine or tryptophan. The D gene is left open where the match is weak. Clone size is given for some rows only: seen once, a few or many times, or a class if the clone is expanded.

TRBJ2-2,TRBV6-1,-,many,TGTGCCAGCAGTGAGGGGAACACCGGGGAGCTGTTTTTT,CASSEGNTGELFF
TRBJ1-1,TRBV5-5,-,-,TGTGCCAGCAGACAGGGTTGGACTGAAGCTTTCTTT,CASRQGWTEAFF
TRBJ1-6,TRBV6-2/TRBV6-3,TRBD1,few,TGTGCCAGCGACCCGGGACAGGGGGATTCACCCCTCCACTTT,CASDPGQGDSPLHF
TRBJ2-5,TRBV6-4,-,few,TGTGCCAGCAGCTCTAGGACAGCCCAAGAGACCCAGTACTTC,CASSSRTAQETQYF
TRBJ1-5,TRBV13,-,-,TGTGCCAGCAGCCCCCCTTTTGCTTTTCGAAAGGGGATAATCAATCAGCCCCAGCATTTT,CASSPPFAFRKGIINQPQHF
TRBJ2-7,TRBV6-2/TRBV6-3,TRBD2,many,TGTGCCAGCAAGCTCGAGCGGGGGAGGTACGAGCAGTACTTC,CASKLERGRYEQYF
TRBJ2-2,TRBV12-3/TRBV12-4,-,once,TGTGCCAGCAGAGCTTCCCTGGGGAACACCGGGGAGCTGTTTTTT,CASRASLGNTGELFF
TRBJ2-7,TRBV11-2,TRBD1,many,TGTGCCAGCAGCCGCAGTCCGGGACAGGGGTACGAGCAGTACTTC,CASSRSPGQGYEQYF
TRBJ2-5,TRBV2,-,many,TGTGCCAGCATGGGGAGGAGGGAGACCCAGTACTTC,CASMGRRETQYF
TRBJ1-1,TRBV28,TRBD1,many,TGTGCCAGCAGTTTGCCTCCGGGACAGGGGTCCGACACTGAAGCTTTCTTT,CASSLPPGQGSDTEAFF
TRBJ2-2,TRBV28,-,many,TGTGCCAGCAGTTCGACGGAAACGAACACCGGGGAGCTGTTTTTT,CASSSTETNTGELFF
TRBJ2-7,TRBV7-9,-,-,TGTGCCAGCAGCTCCACTCCAGGGTTAGAGAACGAGCAGTACTTC,CASSSTPGLENEQYF
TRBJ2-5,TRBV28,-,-,TGTGCCAGCAGTTTATTGGTACGGCGGTTGGAGACCCAGTACTTC,CASSLLVRRLETQYF
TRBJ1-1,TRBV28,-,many,TGTGCCAGCAGTTTCTTCGAGCAGCGCCCTATGAACACTGAAGCTTTCTTT,CASSFFEQRPMNTEAFF
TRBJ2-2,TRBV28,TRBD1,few,TGTGCCAGCAGTTTAGGACAGGGCCGGACCGGGGAGCTGTTTTTT,CASSLGQGRTGELFF
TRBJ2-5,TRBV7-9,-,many,TGTGCCAGCAGCTTCCAGCATTTGGAGACCCAGTACTTC,CASSFQHLETQYF
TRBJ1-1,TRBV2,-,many,TGTGCCAGCAGTGTCGGGACACTGAACACTGAAGCTTTCTTT,CASSVGTLNTEAFF
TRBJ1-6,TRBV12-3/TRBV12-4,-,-,TGTGCCAGCAGTTCCGGTGGGTCTGGTAATTCACCCCTCCACTTT,CASSSGGSGNSPLHF
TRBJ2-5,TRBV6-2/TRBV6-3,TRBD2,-,TGTGCCAGCAGTTGGGGGACTAGCGGAAGGGAGACCCAGTACTTC,CASSWGTSGRETQYF
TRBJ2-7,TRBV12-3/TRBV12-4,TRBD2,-,TGTGCCAGCAGTCCGACGACTAGCGGGGCCTACGAGCAGTACTTC,CASSPTTSGAYEQYF
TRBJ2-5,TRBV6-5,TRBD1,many,TGTGCCAGCAGTACAGGGGGCCCGTACCAAGAGACCCAGTACTTC,CASSTGGPYQETQYF
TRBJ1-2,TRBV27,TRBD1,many,TGTGCCAGCAGTTTATCAGGGACAGCCATCTATGGCTACACCTTC,CASSLSGTAIYGYTF